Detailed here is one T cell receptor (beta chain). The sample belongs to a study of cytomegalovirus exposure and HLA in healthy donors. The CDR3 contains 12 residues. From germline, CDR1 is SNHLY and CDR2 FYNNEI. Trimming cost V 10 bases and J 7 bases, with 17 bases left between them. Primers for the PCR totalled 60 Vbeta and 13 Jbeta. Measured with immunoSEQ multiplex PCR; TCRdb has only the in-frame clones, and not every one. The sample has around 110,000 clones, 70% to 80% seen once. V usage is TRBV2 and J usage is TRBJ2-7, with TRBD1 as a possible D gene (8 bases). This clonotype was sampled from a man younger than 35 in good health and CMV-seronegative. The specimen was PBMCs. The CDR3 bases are TGTGCCACCCTACAGGGGGGGCAAGAGCAGTACTTC. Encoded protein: CATLQGGQEQYF.